This section outlines one TCR beta chain sequence together with its context. This record comes from a study of Tregs in tolerant kidney transplant recipients. TCRdb's copy holds only in-frame clones and misses some; the assay was immunoSEQ multiplex PCR. The sample carries approximately 260,000 clones, roughly 84% recorded once. This CDR3 contains 14 residues. The V gene's germline CDR1 is SGHNT and CDR2 YENEEA. Trimming took 5 bases from V and 5 from J; bases not matched to a gene: 6. This rearrangement joins TRBV11-3 to TRBJ2-1; 7 bases agree with TRBD2. The specimen was CD4+ T cells from blood. This TCR came from a human donor in good health. CDR3 DNA sequence: TGTGCCAGCAGCCCGGGGGGACTACACAATGAGCAGTTCTTC. It codes for CASSPGGLHNEQFF.